Detailed here is one TCR beta chain. The source of the sample is a study of blood T cell repertoires in COVID-19. The participants were between about 18 and 90 years old and came from roughly 25 US areas. The CDR3 runs 15 residues. Germline CDR1 WSHSY, CDR2 SAAADI. The junction had 10 bases not matched to a gene; V was cut back by 5 bases and J by 6 bases. Method: immunoSEQ multiplex PCR; TCRdb's copy keeps in-frame clones and lacks some. The table shows roughly 290,000 clones, with 80% to 90% occurring only once. The sequencing sample was made of PBMCs or T cells enriched from blood (not recorded which). The V gene is TRBV10-2, the J gene TRBJ2-3, with TRBD1 identical over 8 bases. This TCR was sampled from a woman under 40 who had recovered from COVID-19. The CDR3 bases are TGCGCCAGCAGTTCACCGACAGGGGTGTCGGATACGCAGTATTTT. As protein: CASSSPTGVSDTQYF.